This T cell receptor beta chain was observed in a study of T-cell reconstitution after alpha-beta-depleted transplantation in children (dated by TCRdb to 2016 to 2017). Describing the broader study: The study quantitatively tracked T-cell immune reconstitution after TCRalphabeta/CD19-depleted allogeneic hematopoietic cell transplantation in children using TCR repertoire profiling. Results the study describes overall, beyond this receptor: In some patients, high TCRbeta diversity at day 60 was attributed to recipient T cells and intrathymic progenitors that had survived conditioning. Hyperexpanded clone frequencies declined over subsequent months; after one year, T-cell counts and TCRbeta diversity were mostly attributed to newly produced T cells. About two months after transplant, the apparently early recovery of alphabetaT-cell counts reportedly depended on just several hundred clones that had expanded rapidly and came from non-depleted graft cells.

This clonotype was picked up many times. Its antigen is still unknown. No base qualities exist here, and no much larger clone lies one base off it. From the cysteine through the phenylalanine, the CDR3 covers 13 amino acids. Only the CDR3 region is kept as DNA, spanning 39 bases read in frame from base 1. According to the germline V gene (reference sequence), CDR1 reads SEHNR and CDR2 reads FQNEAQ. Clipping removes 5 bases from V and 6 bases from J, with 7 as the unmatched junction base count. Library construction relied on PCR. The instrument was an Illumina HiSeq 2500. TCR libraries were prepared with molecular barcoding, using unique molecular identifiers to normalize TCRbeta repertoire quantification. The public reads were run again by TCRdb, first through fastp at Q25 and then through MiXCR, and only productive beta chains were kept. Under each unique CDR3 protein, matching rows form one entry showing the most common genes and DNA. The sample records 350,000 to 500,000 distinct CDR3 sequences, roughly two fifths of which are singletons. Around a quarter of the sample rests with the top ten.

The treatment or condition label, as the study defines it: allogeneic hematopoietic cell transplantation with graft depleted of TCRalphabeta T cells and CD19 B cells. The transplant recipients were children given TCRalphabeta/CD19-depleted allogeneic hematopoietic cell grafts. This specimen consisted of PBMCs, obtained before TCRalphabeta/CD19-depleted stem cell transplant. The origin of this receptor is a girl aged 2 to 9 with aplastic anemia, due to receive a stem cell transplant. Recombination connected TRBV7-9 to TRBJ2-7, with 7 junctional bases fitting TRBD1. The CDR3 protein: CASSPLRGPEQYF. The sequenced DNA: TGTGCCAGCAGCCCCCTTAGGGGGCCCGAGCAGTACTTC.